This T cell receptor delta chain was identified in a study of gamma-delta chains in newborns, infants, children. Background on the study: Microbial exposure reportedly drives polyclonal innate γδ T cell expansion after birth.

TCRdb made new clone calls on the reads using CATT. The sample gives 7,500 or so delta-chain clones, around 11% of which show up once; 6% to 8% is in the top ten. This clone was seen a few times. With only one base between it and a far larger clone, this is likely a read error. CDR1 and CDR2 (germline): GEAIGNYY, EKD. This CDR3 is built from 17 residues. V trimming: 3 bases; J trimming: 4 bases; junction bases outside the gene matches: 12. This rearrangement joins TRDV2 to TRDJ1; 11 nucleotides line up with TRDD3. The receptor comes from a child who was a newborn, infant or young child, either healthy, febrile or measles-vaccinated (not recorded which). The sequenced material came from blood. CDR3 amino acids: CACDRVLGDMTFDKLIF. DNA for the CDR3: TGTGCCTGTGACCGTGTACTGGGGGATATGACGTTCGATAAACTCATCTTT.